This TCR beta chain comes out of a study of blood T cell repertoires in COVID-19. Overall study: Researchers got acute and convalescent COVID-19 samples from the United States, Italy and Spain. T cells, B-cell-depleted T cells, or PBMCs supplied cDNA or gDNA.

With 5 bases removed from V and 10 bases from J, the gap between germline ends came to 16 bases. CDR3 size: 14 residues. Germline V lookup: CDR1 SGHRS, CDR2 YFSETQ. As originally analysed: Counts of nucleated cells, estimated from reference gene primer amplification, were obtained. Using immunoSEQ multiplex PCR, the repertoire was profiled, and TCRdb retains in-frame clones only, with some absent. The DNA gave D and trimming, while V, J and clone size come from that table. The sample records fewer than 450,000 clones, approximately 89% being singletons. V and J are TRBV5-1 and TRBJ1-6; TRBD1 might be the D (6 bases). Sequencing was performed on peripheral blood. This sequence originates from a woman aged 45-65 years with COVID-19, enrolled during active disease. The CDR3 sequence: CASREEQGFSPLHF. The CDR3 nucleotides are TGCGCCAGCAGGGAGGAACAGGGCTTCTCACCCCTCCACTTT.